The text below deals with one TCR beta chain. The target antigen is unknown. This CDR3 is built from 14 residues. Germline trimming cut 4 bases from V and 1 base from J; bases unmatched to any gene: 2. Germline V CDR1 and CDR2: SGDLS, YYNGEE. This sample was taken from a study of T cell repertoires in cytomegalovirus infection. Across the study: Evidence of both CMV infection and a matching HLA type came from public TCR beta signatures. Study results and limitations: HLA-C-restricted CMV clonotypes gave the most frequent clonotype in two of eight donors. CMV carriers having the relevant HLA were flagged by cumulative public TCR beta family frequency.

TCRdb itself ran the reads through MiXCR, one entry per CDR3 protein. The sample carries about 360,000 distinct CDR3 sequences, just under 35% recorded once. Here the sequenced sample was cultured PBMCs, taken from culture after CMV antigen stimulation. This chain joins TRBV9 and TRBJ2-5; 9 bases agree with TRBD1. The TCR was taken from a human donor in good health (CMV status not recorded). Some clones in this sample may be carry-over from other donors' samples. This CDR3 reads CASSRGQGQETQYF. Written as DNA, the CDR3 is TGTGCCAGCAGCAGGGGACAGGGCCAAGAGACCCAGTACTTC.